The next 31 T cell receptor beta chains were all read from a single sample in a study of blood T cell repertoires in COVID-19. The assay was immunoSEQ multiplex PCR, and TCRdb's table has in-frame clones only and misses some. This table has tens of thousands of clones, around nine tenths appearing once. Sequenced sample: peripheral blood. The receptor set was obtained from a woman of 80 years or more with acute or convalescent COVID-19.

V and J are TRBV10-1 and TRBJ1-5; perhaps TRBD1 as D (5 bases). The V end lost 4 bases, the J end lost 6 bases, and 10 bases lay between the germline ends. This CDR3 has 13 amino acids. CDR1 and CDR2 (germline): WNHNN, SYGVQD (reference sequence). CDR3 sequence reads: CASSAGIGQPQHF. In DNA form, the CDR3 reads TGCGCCAGCAGTGCAGGGATTGGTCAGCCCCAGCATTTT.

V usage is TRBV4-3 and J usage is TRBJ2-5; D is possibly TRBD1 (7 bases). Germline V gene sequence: CDR1 LGHNA, CDR2 YSLEER. V lost 1 base, J lost 3 bases, and 15 bases lay in between. The CDR3 runs to 16 residues. DNA of the CDR3: TGCGCCAGCAGCCAAGCTATAGGGGGCGGGAAAGAGACCCAGTACTTC. Amino acids: CASSQAIGGGKETQYF.

This chain connects TRBV6-6 to TRBJ2-7, with 9 bases identical to TRBD2. The CDR3 consists of 15 residues. Germline V gives CDR1 MNHNY, CDR2 SVGAGI (reference sequence). With V trimmed by 0 bases and J by 4 bases, 4 bases remained unmatched. The CDR3 nucleotides are TGTGCCAGCAGTTACTCGGGTAGCGGGAGATACGAGCAGTACTTC. Protein product: CASSYSGSGRYEQYF.

V is TRBV10-3 and J is TRBJ2-7; 8 positions agree with TRBD2. Germline CDR1 and CDR2: ENHRY and SYGVKD. V shed 2 bases, J shed 3 bases, and the junction held 3 bases outside the gene matches. The CDR3 spans 14 residues. The chain's CDR3 is CAISEPGTSYEQYF. The CDR3, as DNA: TGTGCCATCAGTGAGCCAGGGACTAGCTACGAGCAGTACTTC.

V and J are TRBV28 and TRBJ2-3; D not resolved. Germline loops: CDR1 MDHEN, CDR2 SYDVKM. CDR3 length equals 15 residues. The V end lost 5 bases, the J end lost 6 bases, and 18 bases lay between the germline ends. The CDR3 reads CASSTRVSFKDTQYF. Here the CDR3 DNA reads TGTGCCAGCAGTACCCGGGTCTCATTCAAGGATACGCAGTATTTT.

CDR3 loop: CASSQAGGWQPQHF. The CDR3, as DNA: TGCGCCAGCAGCCAAGCGGGGGGCTGGCAGCCCCAGCATTTT. The chain employs TRBV4-1 and TRBJ1-5; maybe TRBD1 (6 bases). Trimming stripped 1 base from V and 7 bases from J, with 11 bases between. This CDR3 spans 14 amino acids. CDR1 and CDR2 from the germline V gene are MGHRA and YSYEKL.

The rearrangement uses TRBV5-1 and TRBJ1-4; 7 nucleotides line up with TRBD1. CDR3 length: 14 amino acids. CDR1 and CDR2 from the germline V gene are SGHRS and YFSETQ. V lost 5 bases and J lost 3; bases outside the gene matches: 4. CDR3 nucleotides: TGCGCCAGCAGACCGGGACAGCCTAATGAAAAACTGTTTTTT. Protein: CASRPGQPNEKLFF.

The chain recombines TRBV9 with TRBJ2-1, with unresolved D. The germline gives CDR1 SGDLS, CDR2 YYNGEE. This CDR3 has 17 amino acids. V lost 4 bases and J lost 1, with 18 bases in between. The CDR3 DNA reads TGTGCCAGCAGCCCCCGACTCCTGGAGCGATCCTACAATGAGCAGTTCTTC. Its protein is CASSPRLLERSYNEQFF.

This clone was seen just once. J is TRBJ2-2 and V is TRBV7-9; D remains ambiguous. Germline loops: CDR1 SEHNR, CDR2 FQNEAQ (reference sequence). The length of the CDR3 is 15 residues. V was shortened by 0 bases and J by 1 base, with 6 bases between the two germline ends. The CDR3, as DNA: TGTGCCAGCAGCTTAGCACAGAGGAACACCGGGGAGCTGTTTTTT. Its translation: CASSLAQRNTGELFF.

The chain employs TRBV4-1 and TRBJ1-3; 8 bases map to TRBD1. The germline V gene has CDR1 MGHRA and CDR2 YSYEKL. Losses at the gene ends were 4 bases for V and 2 bases for J; bases not matched to a gene: 4. The CDR3 runs 15 residues. Here the CDR3 DNA reads TGCGCCAGCAGCCCGCCGGGACAGGCTGGAAACACCATATATTTT. Translating it yields CASSPPGQAGNTIYF.

The chain couples TRBV6-1 to TRBJ2-7; perhaps TRBD2 as D (7 bases). The CDR3 runs 16 residues. Germline V gives CDR1 MNHNS, CDR2 SASEGT. The V end was cut by 3 bases, the J end by 0 bases, with 15 bases between. This CDR3 reads CASSDGGGRVSYEQYF. The CDR3 DNA reads as TGTGCCAGCAGTGATGGGGGGGGCAGGGTCTCCTACGAGCAGTACTTC.

V usage is TRBV7-2 and J usage is TRBJ1-5, with a possible D match to TRBD1 (5 bases). Germline V gene sequence: CDR1 SGHTA, CDR2 FQGNSA. With 5 bases removed from V and 4 bases from J, the gap between germline ends came to 15 bases. This CDR3 is built from 15 residues. The DNA of the CDR3 is TGTGCCAGCAGCCAGGAGCAGGGTTTGAATCAGCCCCAGCATTTT. Translating it yields CASSQEQGLNQPQHF.

This chain connects TRBV7-2 to TRBJ2-2, with 7 bases aligning to TRBD1. CDR3 length: 16 amino acids. CDR1 is SGHTA, CDR2 FQGNSA, per germline. V shed 5 bases, J shed 1 base, and the junction held 7 bases outside the gene matches. As DNA, the CDR3 is TGTGCCAGCAGCCCGCAGACAGGGCAGAACACCGGGGAGCTGTTTTTT. It specifies CASSPQTGQNTGELFF. Variable domain in full (rest from reference TRBV7-2 and TRBJ2-2): GAGVSQSPSNKVTEKGKDVELRCDPISGHTALYWYRQSLGQGLEFLIYFQGNSAPDKSGLPSDRFSAERTGGSVSTLTIQRTQQEDSAVYLCASSPQTGQNTGELFFGEGSRLTVL.

This clone was counted once. This chain links TRBV27 with TRBJ1-3; no clear D gene. The CDR3 runs to 14 residues. V gave up 4 bases and J gave up 1 base, with 8 bases separating them. The germline V gene has CDR1 MNHEY and CDR2 SMNVEV (reference sequence). The CDR3 region has the DNA TGTGCCAGCAGTTCCAGGAATTCTGGAAACACCATATATTTT. Translating gives CASSSRNSGNTIYF.

The V and J genes are TRBV7-8 and TRBJ2-7; 7 positions agree with TRBD2. V was pared by 5 bases and J by 6 bases, with 7 bases of the junction left unmatched. Germline CDR1 SGHVS, CDR2 FQNEAQ. This CDR3 spans 13 amino acids. CDR3 nucleotides: TGTGCCAGCAGCCATGGACTAGAGGGCGAGCAGTACTTC. It encodes CASSHGLEGEQYF.

Only one count was recorded for this clone. The chain couples TRBV6-5 to TRBJ2-1, with 9 nucleotides matching TRBD1. The V and J ends lost 7 bases and 7 bases, in that order; junction bases with no gene match: 5. CDR1 is MNHEY, CDR2 SVGAGI, per germline. The CDR3 is 13 amino acids. As DNA, the CDR3 is TGTGCCAGCAAAAGGACAGGGGCAAATGAGCAGTTCTTC. It translates to CASKRTGANEQFF.

The chain couples TRBV25-1 to TRBJ2-6, with 9 bases fitting TRBD1. This CDR3 has 17 amino acids. Germline CDR1 reads MGHDK; CDR2 reads SYGVNS. V shed 5 bases and J 2 bases; nucleotides not matched to a gene: 7. The CDR3 is CASSTGTGIAGANVLTF. In DNA, the CDR3 is TGTGCCAGCAGTACCGGGACAGGGATCGCTGGGGCCAACGTCCTGACTTTC. Full variable domain (remainder filled in from reference TRBV25-1 and TRBJ2-6): EADIYQTPRYLVIGTGKKITLECSQTMGHDKMYWYQQDPGMELHLIHYSYGVNSTEKGDLSSESTVSRIRTEHFPLTLESARPSHTSQYLCASSTGTGIAGANVLTFGAGSRLTVL.

The chain combines TRBV5-1 with TRBJ2-1; tentatively, D is TRBD2 (5 bases). The CDR3 is 13 amino acids. Per germline, CDR1 SGHRS and CDR2 YFSETQ. Trimming took off 2 bases at V and 4 bases at J, with 7 bases between the two ends. The CDR3 loop is CASSLLVYNEQFF. The CDR3 nucleotides are TGCGCCAGCAGCTTACTAGTTTACAATGAGCAGTTCTTC.

This clone was detected once. The chain carries TRBV27 and TRBJ2-1, with 7 bases matching TRBD2. Per germline, CDR1 MNHEY and CDR2 SMNVEV (reference sequence). Trimming took 7 bases from V and 10 from J; bases not matched to a gene: 13. CDR3 length: 14 amino acids. DNA for the CDR3: TGTGCCAGCACCCTGGGAGGGTCCAACGGCGAGCAGTTCTTC. Its protein product is CASTLGGSNGEQFF.

The count of this clone is one. This chain links TRBV4-3 with TRBJ2-7; TRBD1 aligns across 8 bases. Germline V lookup: CDR1 LGHNA, CDR2 YSLEER. Trimming cost V 0 bases and J 9 bases; bases outside gene matches: 7. The CDR3 has 14 amino acids. The CDR3 DNA sequence: TGCGCCAGCAGCCAAGAGACAGGGGCTATTCGGCAGTACTTC. This gives the protein CASSQETGAIRQYF.

This sequence joins TRBV4-2 and TRBJ1-1, with unresolved D. From germline, CDR1 is LGHNA and CDR2 YNFKEQ. This CDR3 has 15 residues. Trimming removed 4 bases at V and 1 base at J, with 13 bases between. CDR3 protein: CASSRGGGRNTEAFF. CDR3 sequence (DNA): TGTGCCAGCAGCCGCGGAGGAGGTAGGAACACTGAAGCTTTCTTT.

V gene TRBV19 combines with J gene TRBJ1-1; weak D call: TRBD1 (5 bases). The CDR3 loop spans 13 amino acids. V lost 11 bases and J lost 0, with 13 bases in between. Germline lookup yields CDR1 LNHDA and CDR2 SQIVND (reference sequence). CDR3 protein: CAANRQLNTEAFF. The DNA for the CDR3 is TGTGCCGCGAACCGACAGCTGAACACTGAAGCTTTCTTT.

The rearrangement joins TRBV6-6 to TRBJ1-2; possible D gene TRBD1, 5 bases. V lost 0 bases and J lost 2, with 7 bases in between. The V gene's germline CDR1 is MNHNY and CDR2 SVGAGI (reference sequence). This CDR3 contains 14 residues. The CDR3 loop is CASSYSGGNYGYTF. CDR3 DNA: TGTGCCAGCAGTTACTCGGGGGGGAACTATGGCTACACCTTC.

V is TRBV5-1 and J is TRBJ2-1; 8 bases line up with TRBD1. Germline values: CDR1 SGHRS, CDR2 YFSETQ. V trimming: 6 bases; J trimming: 8 bases; junction bases outside the gene matches: 10. This CDR3 region has 14 residues. CDR3 nucleotides: TGCGCCAGCAACCACGGACAGGGAATCGATGAGCAGTTCTTC. It is translated as CASNHGQGIDEQFF.

The chain employs TRBV6-4 and TRBJ2-3; 10 positions agree with TRBD2. The V and J ends lost 5 bases and 4 bases, in that order; junction bases with no gene match: 6. Germline V gene lookup returns CDR1 MRHNA and CDR2 SNTAGT. The CDR3 covers 15 residues. CDR3 sequence reads: CASSPLAGGPDTQYF. The CDR3 coding sequence is TGTGCCAGCAGTCCGTTAGCGGGAGGTCCAGATACGCAGTATTTT.

The J gene is TRBJ1-1, the V gene TRBV28; 9 bases fit TRBD1. CDR1 MDHEN and CDR2 SYDVKM come from the germline V gene. Unmatched junction bases numbered 13, after V lost 4 bases and J lost 4 bases. The length of the CDR3 is 17 residues. DNA of the CDR3: TGTGCCAGCAGTTACCAGGGACAGGGTCTGGGGAGCACTGAAGCTTTCTTT. Translation gives CASSYQGQGLGSTEAFF.

The chain has TRBV5-1 and TRBJ2-5; D is perhaps TRBD1 (6 bases). Trimming cost V 0 bases and J 5 bases, with 17 bases left between them. This CDR3 contains 16 residues. Germline assignment: CDR1 SGHRS and CDR2 YFSETQ. DNA for the CDR3: TGCGCCAGCAGCTTGGATGTGGGGGCCCCATGGGAGACCCAGTACTTC. Translated, it gives CASSLDVGAPWETQYF. The full variable domain, its missing parts supplied by reference TRBV5-1 and TRBJ2-5, is KAGVTQTPRYLIKTRGQQVTLSCSPISGHRSVSWYQQTPGQGLQFLFEYFSETQRNKGNFPGRFSGRQFSNSRSEMNVSTLELGDSALYLCASSLDVGAPWETQYFGPGTRLLVL.

The rearrangement joins TRBV2 to TRBJ1-2, with 11 bases aligning to TRBD1. The V gene end was trimmed by 3 bases and the J gene end by 4 bases; junction bases not matched to a gene: 10. CDR1 is SNHLY, CDR2 FYNNEI, per germline. The length of the CDR3 is 17 residues. CDR3 sequence reads: CASSEPGGTGGRYGYTF. CDR3 sequence (DNA): TGTGCCAGCAGTGAGCCCGGGGGGACAGGGGGTCGCTATGGCTACACCTTC.

This chain connects TRBV25-1 to TRBJ1-5; D ambiguous. The CDR3 covers 15 residues. Germline loops: CDR1 MGHDK, CDR2 SYGVNS. With 0 bases removed from V and 3 bases from J, the gap between germline ends came to 9 bases. Written as DNA, the CDR3 is TGTGCCAGCAGTGAATATGAGGGAATCAATCAGCCCCAGCATTTT. Amino acids: CASSEYEGINQPQHF.

The V call is TRBV20-1, the J call TRBJ1-5; no clear D gene. Trimming removed 3 bases from V and 5 bases from J, with 11 bases in between. Germline CDR1 is DFQATT and CDR2 is SNEGSKA (reference sequence). The CDR3 runs to 13 residues. Here the CDR3 DNA reads TGCAGTGCTAGTGGGTCGCGGGATCAGCCCCAGCATTTT. As protein: CSASGSRDQPQHF.

The chain employs TRBV10-1 and TRBJ1-4; tentatively, D is TRBD1 (6 bases). Germline CDR1 WNHNN, CDR2 SYGVQD (reference sequence). The CDR3 has 17 amino acids. Trimming stripped 7 bases from V and 4 bases from J, with 22 bases between. The CDR3 sequence: CASKSLRGDKHNEKLFF. DNA for the CDR3: TGCGCCAGCAAAAGCTTACGGGGGGACAAACATAATGAAAAACTGTTTTTT.